Shown below are 19 T cell receptor beta chains from a single sample sequenced in a study of T cell clonality in common variable immunodeficiency. Findings and caveats of the study: Reportedly, TCR beta sequences from common variable immunodeficiency showed fewer deletions and N-nucleotide insertions.

These receptors have no identified antigens. Sequencing used immunoSEQ multiplex PCR; TCRdb keeps in-frame clones, though not all of them. Found here are 15,000 to 20,000 clones, no singletons; the ten largest cover roughly 7%. Source material: peripheral blood mononuclear cells. The receptors stem from a human donor with common variable immunodeficiency.

This clone was recorded at least ten times. The observed sequence ends 3 residues before the CDR3 terminus, with the missing tail filled in from the germline J gene. V usage is TRBV5-6 and J usage is TRBJ1-2; no definite D call. This CDR3 has 13 residues. V was cut by 4 bases and J by 1 base, with 8 bases left in between. CDR1 is SGHDT and CDR2 is YYEEEE in the germline V gene. The part of the CDR3 DNA that was read is TGTGCCAGCAGCCAGAACCATAACTATGGC. Protein sequence: CASSQNHNYG. The CDR3 as a whole reads CASSQNHNYGYTF.

This clone was seen repeatedly, ten times or more. The observed sequence ends 3 residues before the CDR3 terminus, with the missing tail filled in from the germline J gene. The rearrangement uses TRBV5-1 and TRBJ2-7, with 8 positions matching TRBD1. Unmatched junction bases numbered 8, after V lost 0 bases and J lost 6 bases. The CDR3 is 15 amino acids. Germline V gene data show CDR1 as SGHRS and CDR2 as YFSETQ. CDR3 DNA (partial): TGCGCCAGCAGCTTGGCCTCAGGACAGGGACGCGAG. As protein: CASSLASGQGRE. The full CDR3 protein is CASSLASGQGREQYF.

This clone was counted at least ten times. The read ends 3 residues before the CDR3 terminus; that terminus is restored from the germline J gene. This chain connects TRBV7-2 to TRBJ1-2, with D unresolved. The ends were cut back, 5 bases at V and 6 bases at J, with 16 bases in the middle. Germline V gene data show CDR1 as SGHTA and CDR2 as FQGNSA. The CDR3 is 14 amino acids. The CDR3 loop reads CASSPRVGEHGYTF. CDR3 bases read: TGTGCCAGCAGCCCCCGGGTCGGGGAGCATGGC.

This clone occurred a few times. With the read ending 3 residues before the CDR3 end, the germline J gene is used to fill in that end. The J gene is TRBJ2-1, the V gene TRBV6-2 or TRBV6-3; 9 bases are shared with TRBD2. Germline V gene data show CDR1 as MNHEY and CDR2 as SVGEGT. The CDR3 sequence is 15 residues long. V shed 6 bases and J 5 bases; nucleotides not matched to a gene: 8. CDR3: CASRVGSGGNNEQFF. The covered CDR3 bases are TGTGCCAGCAGGGTGGGTAGCGGGGGTAACAATGAG.

A remark on this clone: A junction boundary mismatches the germline segment, possibly from a read error. The read terminates 3 residues ahead of where the CDR3 ends, so the germline J gene completes it. The chain couples TRBV7-7 to TRBJ2-2, with D maybe TRBD1 (6 bases). Germline loops: CDR1 SSHAT, CDR2 FNYEAQ (reference sequence). The CDR3 contains 17 residues. The CDR3 bases that were read are TGTGCTAGCAGCTTAACCGCGACAGGCGAGCGAAGTAGGGAG. As protein: CASSLTATGERSRE. The whole CDR3 protein reads CASSLTATGERSRELFF. Full variable domain (remainder filled in from reference TRBV7-7 and TRBJ2-2): GAGVSQSPRYKVTKRGQDVTLRCDPISSHATLYWYQQALGQGPEFLTYFNYEAQPDKSGLPSDRFSAERPEGSISTLTIQRTEQRDSAMYRCASSLTATGERSRELFFGEGSRLTVL.

This clone was picked up many times. The DNA ends 3 residues before the CDR3 does, and the rest of the CDR3 is filled in from the germline J gene. The gene calls are TRBV20-1 and TRBJ1-5; weak D call: TRBD1 (6 bases). CDR1 DFQATT and CDR2 SNEGSKA come from the germline V gene (reference sequence). The CDR3 covers 13 residues. V shed 3 bases and J shed 4 bases, with 10 bases lying between them. CDR3 residues: CSARDRQNQPQHF. CDR3 bases read: TGCAGTGCTAGGGACAGACAAAATCAGCCC.

This clone came up many times. The CDR3 end lies 3 residues beyond the end of the read and is filled in from the germline J gene. V gene TRBV2 combines with J gene TRBJ2-3; TRBD1 matches 10 bases. CDR1 and CDR2 from the germline V gene are SNHLY and FYNNEI. The trim removed 5 bases at V and 4 bases at J, leaving 9 bases unmatched. The CDR3 runs 16 residues. The CDR3 bases that were read are TGTGCCAGCAGTTTGGGACAGGGGAAGAGGGCAGATACG. Translating gives CASSLGQGKRADT. The CDR3 as a whole reads CASSLGQGKRADTQYF.

The sample holds a few counts of this clone. The DNA ends 3 residues before the CDR3 does, and the rest of the CDR3 is filled in from the germline J gene. The V call is TRBV13, the J call TRBJ2-7; 9 positions agree with TRBD2. The germline V gene encodes CDR1 PRHDT and CDR2 FYEKMQ (reference sequence). The CDR3 is 16 amino acids. The V and J ends lost 4 bases and 1 base, in that order; junction bases with no gene match: 8. The CDR3 bases that were read are TGTGCCAGCAGCTCGGCGACTAGCGGAGGTTCCTACGAG. Residues: CASSSATSGGSYE. Given in full, the CDR3 is CASSSATSGGSYEQYF.

This clone was detected ten times or more. The read gets to within 3 residues of the CDR3 end, and the germline J gene fills in the rest. The chain is built from TRBV18 and TRBJ1-6, with 8 bases aligning to TRBD1. V shed 2 bases and J 7 bases; nucleotides not matched to a gene: 4. The CDR3 length is 15 residues. Looked up from germline, CDR1 is KGHSH and CDR2 is LQKENI. Partial CDR3 DNA: TGTGCCAGCTCACCAAATGCAGGGGGCAATTCACCC. This gives the protein CASSPNAGGNSP. The entire CDR3 protein reads CASSPNAGGNSPLHF.

This clone was counted at least ten times. Sequencing ends 3 residues short of the CDR3 end; the germline J gene provides the rest. The chain recombines TRBV29-1 with TRBJ1-1; D may be TRBD1 (5 bases). The CDR3 runs to 15 residues. The V and J ends lost 5 bases and 1 base respectively, with 17 bases between them. Germline CDR1 SQVTM, CDR2 ANQGSEA. The CDR3 region is CSVTDTPSGNTEAFF. The DNA read from the CDR3 is TGCAGCGTTACGGACACCCCCTCAGGGAACACTGAA.

This clone was seen repeatedly, ten times or more. The CDR3 goes on 3 residues after the read ends, and that part is filled in from the germline J gene. The chain carries TRBV7-9 and TRBJ1-5; 9 positions match TRBD1. The ends lost 1 base at V and 4 bases at J; junction bases unmatched: 2. The CDR3 covers 15 residues. CDR1 SEHNR and CDR2 FQNEAQ come from the germline V gene (reference sequence). The CDR3 bases that were read are TGTGCCAGCAGCTTAGATGGGACAGGGAATCAGCCC. Amino acid sequence: CASSLDGTGNQP. The CDR3, in full, reads CASSLDGTGNQPQHF.

This clone is judged medium-sized (0.01 to 0.1%). One junction end disagrees with the germline gene, perhaps due to a read error. With the read ending 3 residues before the CDR3 end, the germline J gene is used to fill in that end. This chain links TRBV4-2 with TRBJ1-4; TRBD1 might be the D (6 bases). Germline V gene lookup returns CDR1 LGHNA and CDR2 YNFKEQ. CDR3 length: 16 amino acids. The CDR3 loop is CASSQGTGTTNEKLFF. The covered CDR3 bases are TGCGCCAGCAGCCAAGGTACAGGGACAACTAATGAAAAA.

This clone is termed large. The read finishes 3 residues shy of the CDR3 end, and the germline J gene is used to complete it. The chain combines TRBV5-6 with TRBJ2-7; D ambiguous. This CDR3 is built from 13 residues. Germline-derived CDR1 and CDR2 are SGHDT and YYEEEE. V dropped 0 bases and J dropped 5 bases, with 9 bases sitting between them. CDR3 region: CASSLGQAHEQYF. The CDR3 DNA, read in part, is TGTGCCAGCAGCTTGGGCCAGGCCCACGAG.

This clone appeared many times. The read ends 3 residues shy of where the CDR3 ends; the end is completed using the germline J gene. The gene calls are TRBV5-1 and TRBJ2-7, with D unclear. Trimming left V 5 bases short and J 2 bases short, with 11 bases between. In germline, CDR1 is SGHRS, CDR2 YFSETQ. This CDR3 is 13 amino acids long. The sequenced part of the CDR3 DNA is TGCGCCAGCAGTCTCGCGGTTACCTACGAG. This sequence encodes CASSLAVTYE. The CDR3 reads in full as CASSLAVTYEQYF. Full variable domain (rest looked up from reference TRBV5-1 and TRBJ2-7): KAGVTQTPRYLIKTRGQQVTLSCSPISGHRSVSWYQQTPGQGLQFLFEYFSETQRNKGNFPGRFSGRQFSNSRSEMNVSTLELGDSALYLCASSLAVTYEQYFGPGTRLTVT.

This chain's CDR3 is CASSLIQSSYEQYF. CDR3 bases read: TGTGCCAGCAGCTTGATACAGAGTTCCTACGAG. The V gene is TRBV5-4, the J gene TRBJ2-7; D unclear. Read data end 3 residues before the CDR3 end; the end is taken from the germline J gene. Germline CDR1 reads SGHNT; CDR2 reads YYREEE (reference sequence). The CDR3 is 14 amino acids. V lost 1 base and J lost 1, with 9 bases in between.

With respect to this clone: The CDR3 end is not reached by the read, which stops 3 residues before it; the germline J gene fills it in. V gene TRBV19 combines with J gene TRBJ2-5; D perhaps matches TRBD2 (6 bases). Germline lookup yields CDR1 LNHDA and CDR2 SQIVND (reference sequence). This CDR3 region has 13 residues. The germline V and J ends were trimmed by 4 bases and 5 bases, with 11 bases remaining between them. CDR3 loop: CASSNSEGETQYF. CDR3 DNA (partial): TGTGCCAGTAGTAATTCGGAGGGGGAGACC.

This clone was recorded many times. With the read ending 3 residues before the CDR3 end, the germline J gene is used to fill in that end. The rearrangement joins TRBV10-3 to TRBJ2-7; D is ambiguous. CDR1 is ENHRY and CDR2 is SYGVKD in the germline V gene. This CDR3 spans 14 amino acids. V was pared by 4 bases and J by 0 bases, with 10 bases between. The sequenced part of the CDR3 DNA is TGTGCCATCAGTGGAGACAAGGGCTCCTACGAG. It codes for CAISGDKGSYE. The whole CDR3 reads CAISGDKGSYEQYF.

This clone was seen only a few times. The read terminates 3 residues before the CDR3 end, so the remaining end is supplied by the germline J gene. The chain uses TRBV20-1 and TRBJ2-7; TRBD2 matches at 13 bases. The J segment lost 3 bases and the V segment lost 2 bases, leaving 4 bases of the junction unmatched. Per germline, CDR1 DFQATT and CDR2 SNEGSKA (reference sequence). This CDR3 spans 15 amino acids. The DNA read from the CDR3 is TGCAGTGCTAGATACGGACTAGCGGGAGTCTACGAG. The encoded protein is CSARYGLAGVYE. Given in full, the CDR3 is CSARYGLAGVYEQYF.

This clone showed up many times. The sequence runs out 3 residues before the end of the CDR3; the remainder is reconstructed from the germline J gene. The gene calls are TRBV2 and TRBJ1-2; maybe TRBD1 (5 bases). V was pared by 2 bases and J by 6 bases, with 10 bases between. CDR1 and CDR2 (germline): SNHLY, FYNNEI. The CDR3 consists of 13 residues. CDR3 residues: CASSERKGNGYTF. The sequenced part of the CDR3 DNA is TGTGCCAGCAGTGAAAGAAAGGGGAATGGC.